This TCR beta chain was sequenced during a study of monozygotic twins with inflammatory bowel disease. General study findings and limits: Diversity of TCRbeta measured by inverse Simpson was lower in IBD patients than in healthy co-twins.

TCRdb reprocessed the 5' RACE reads; each CDR3 protein has one entry and no DNA is given. The sample totals about 170,000 distinct CDR3 sequences. Concerning this clonotype: What it binds is unknown.

The CDR3 extends over 14 amino acids. Looked up from germline, CDR1 is LNHDA and CDR2 is SQIVND (reference sequence). The sample consisted of blood. The receptor was isolated from a human donor with ulcerative colitis or Crohn's disease, or a healthy co-twin of an affected twin (not recorded which). V gene TRBV19 combines with J gene TRBJ2-1. The CDR3 here is CASSSRTRYNEQFF.